One and the same sample provided the 21 T cell receptor beta chains below, sequenced in a study of blood T cells in healthy people across ages. A second PCR, run for about 6 to 11 cycles, used a sample-barcoded 5' primer plus a J-beta primer mix. TCRdb reprocessed the 5' RACE reads with MiXCR, giving one entry per CDR3 protein. The data hold about 1.4 million distinct CDR3 sequences, with approximately 59% observed a single time. Sequenced input: blood. The receptors originated from a man between 18 and 35 years old in good health.

This clonotype was observed a handful of times. The rearrangement joins TRBV29-1 to TRBJ2-5; 9 positions agree with TRBD2. This CDR3 has 14 amino acids. Germline V gives CDR1 SQVTM, CDR2 ANQGSEA. The junction had 6 bases not matched to a gene; V was cut back by 6 bases and J by 1 base. For the CDR3, the DNA is TGCAGCGTGGGGTCTAGCGGGGCCCAAGAGACCCAGTACTTC. Its protein product is CSVGSSGAQETQYF. Variable domain in full (rest from reference TRBV29-1 and TRBJ2-5): SAVISQKPSRDICQRGTSLTIQCQVDSQVTMMFWYRQQPGQSLTLIATANQGSEATYESGFVIDKFPISRPNLTFSTLTVSNMSPEDSSIYLCSVGSSGAQETQYFGPGTRLLVL.

This clonotype showed up just a few times. This chain joins TRBV7-2 and TRBJ2-3, with D possibly matching TRBD1 (6 bases). The length of the CDR3 is 14 residues. Trimming took 5 bases from V and 4 from J, leaving 13 bases between them. Germline CDR1 is SGHTA and CDR2 is FQGNSA. CDR3 loop: CASSALTGPDTQYF. The DNA of the CDR3 is TGTGCCAGCAGCGCGTTGACAGGACCAGATACGCAGTATTTT. Full variable domain (outside the CDR3, taken from reference TRBV7-2 and TRBJ2-3): GAGVSQSPSNKVTEKGKDVELRCDPISGHTALYWYRQSLGQGLEFLIYFQGNSAPDKSGLPSDRFSAERTGGSVSTLTIQRTQQEDSAVYLCASSALTGPDTQYFGPGTRLTVL.

The rearrangement joins TRBV7-9 to TRBJ2-7; D is unresolved. Trimming cost V 0 bases and J 5 bases, with 14 bases left between them. Germline CDR1 reads SEHNR; CDR2 reads FQNEAQ (reference sequence). The CDR3 length is 15 residues. The CDR3 DNA sequence: TGTGCCAGCAGCTTAGCGCTTACTGGGGTTGACGAGCAGTACTTC. Encoded protein: CASSLALTGVDEQYF.

The chain couples TRBV6-6 to TRBJ2-4; TRBD1 matches at 9 bases. With V trimmed by 0 bases and J by 12 bases, 0 bases remained unmatched. Germline CDR1 and CDR2: MNHNY and SVGAGI (reference sequence). CDR3 length: 12 amino acids. DNA of the CDR3: TGTGCCAGCAGTTACTCGGGACAGGGTCAGTACTTC. Translation: CASSYSGQGQYF.

This chain uses TRBV12-3 or TRBV12-4 with TRBJ2-4; either TRBD1 or TRBD2 may supply D (5 bases each). Trimming left V 5 bases short and J 13 bases short, with 18 bases between. CDR3 length: 13 amino acids. This CDR3 is CASSTGPREEQYF. The CDR3 coding sequence is TGTGCCAGCAGTACGGGACCACGGGAAGAGCAGTACTTC.

The gene calls are TRBV24-1 and TRBJ1-2; possibly TRBD1 for D (5 bases). The germline V gene has CDR1 KGHDR and CDR2 SFDVKD. Trimming stripped 7 bases from V and 2 bases from J, with 10 bases between. The CDR3 has 13 amino acids. Here the CDR3 DNA reads TGTGCCACCAGCGGGGGGACGAACTATGGCTACACCTTC. As protein: CATSGGTNYGYTF.

Concerning this clonotype itself: This may arise from a read error, as a much more abundant clone is one base away. The J gene is TRBJ2-3, the V gene TRBV6-4; 10 bases map to TRBD1. The CDR3 has 14 amino acids. Germline assignment: CDR1 MRHNA and CDR2 SNTAGT. The CDR3 sequence is CAGSGTGGTDTQYF. In DNA form, the CDR3 reads TGTGCCGGCAGTGGGACAGGGGGCACAGATACGCAGTATTTT.

The chain employs TRBV29-1 and TRBJ2-5; a weak D match, TRBD2 (5 bases). This CDR3 is built from 13 residues. Germline CDR1 is SQVTM and CDR2 is ANQGSEA. Trimming took off 7 bases at V and 11 bases at J, with 23 bases between the two ends. The CDR3 protein is CSADVSEGSQQYF. The CDR3 DNA follows: TGCAGCGCTGATGTCAGTGAGGGTTCCCAGCAGTACTTC.

The gene calls are TRBV10-3 and TRBJ1-2, with D possibly being TRBD1 (5 bases). V dropped 3 bases and J dropped 1 base, with 9 bases sitting between them. Germline-derived CDR1 and CDR2 are ENHRY and SYGVKD. This CDR3 comprises 14 residues. The CDR3 sequence is CAISDGGNNYGYTF. CDR3 nucleotides: TGTGCCATCAGTGACGGGGGGAATAACTATGGCTACACCTTC.

The V gene is TRBV6-5, the J gene TRBJ2-5; D is ambiguous. The CDR3 contains 10 residues. Deletions cut 8 bases from V and 5 bases from J, with 6 bases between. Per the germline V gene, CDR1 is MNHEY and CDR2 is SVGAGI. The chain's CDR3 is CASGVETQYF. The CDR3 coding sequence is TGTGCCAGCGGCGTGGAGACCCAGTACTTC.

The table lists this clonotype with many counts. The chain is built from TRBV29-1 and TRBJ2-7; 9 bases agree with TRBD1. The J segment lost 6 bases and the V segment lost 7 bases, leaving 7 bases of the junction unmatched. The CDR3 length is 12 residues. CDR1 is SQVTM, CDR2 ANQGSEA, per germline. The CDR3 DNA is TGCAGCGCAGGGACAGGGCAAGGCGAGCAGTACTTC. This encodes CSAGTGQGEQYF.

This clonotype was counted only a few times. The rearrangement uses TRBV4-1 and TRBJ2-4, with D perhaps given as TRBD1 or TRBD2 (5 bases each). This CDR3 has 14 amino acids. V was pared by 4 bases and J by 7 bases, with 14 bases between. From germline, CDR1 is MGHRA and CDR2 YSYEKL. The CDR3: CASSPGPLWNIQYF. CDR3 bases: TGCGCCAGCAGCCCGGGACCCTTATGGAACATTCAGTACTTC.

The chain joins TRBV29-1 to TRBJ2-3; TRBD2 matches 10 bases. With V trimmed by 7 bases and J by 4 bases, 14 bases remained unmatched. The CDR3 runs to 16 residues. From germline, CDR1 is SQVTM and CDR2 ANQGSEA. CDR3 DNA: TGCAGCGCCCCGGGGCCTAGCGGGGGTGAAGCAGATACGCAGTATTTT. Protein product: CSAPGPSGGEADTQYF.

The rearrangement joins TRBV10-3 to TRBJ2-5; D gene uncertain. The V end lost 3 bases, the J end lost 0 bases, and 5 bases lay between the germline ends. In germline, CDR1 is ENHRY, CDR2 SYGVKD. The CDR3 spans 13 residues. The CDR3 region is CAISDGYQETQYF. Written as DNA, the CDR3 is TGTGCCATCAGTGACGGGTACCAAGAGACCCAGTACTTC.

There are a few counts of this clonotype. The chain joins TRBV2 to TRBJ1-2, with TRBD1 identical over 7 bases. Germline values: CDR1 SNHLY, CDR2 FYNNEI. Germline trimming cut 8 bases from V and 5 bases from J; bases unmatched to any gene: 17. This CDR3 is built from 16 residues. CDR3 in DNA: TGTGCCAGCGGTTCCTCCAGGGGGGGGACCTCTTATGGCTACACCTTC. Amino acid sequence: CASGSSRGGTSYGYTF.

The chain joins TRBV6-5 to TRBJ2-7, with 8 bases matching TRBD1. Looked up from germline, CDR1 is MNHEY and CDR2 is SVGAGI. The J segment lost 0 bases and the V segment lost 6 bases, leaving 4 bases of the junction unmatched. CDR3 size: 14 residues. CDR3 in amino acids: CASSKTGDSYEQYF. The CDR3 coding sequence is TGTGCCAGCAGCAAGACAGGGGACTCCTACGAGCAGTACTTC.

This clonotype was counted a few times. The chain links TRBV27 to TRBJ2-1; either TRBD1 or TRBD2 may supply D (5 bases each). The germline V gene encodes CDR1 MNHEY and CDR2 SMNVEV (reference sequence). This CDR3 is built from 17 residues. The V gene lost 5 bases and the J gene lost 0 bases, with 17 bases spanning the gap. In DNA, the CDR3 is TGTGCCAGCAGTACTGGGTGGGGGTCGGACTCCTACAATGAGCAGTTCTTC. Translated, it gives CASSTGWGSDSYNEQFF.

The chain links TRBV4-3 to TRBJ1-6; TRBD1 might be the D (6 bases). V lost 0 bases and J lost 7, with 13 bases in between. Looked up from germline, CDR1 is LGHNA and CDR2 is YSLEER. The CDR3 covers 16 residues. CDR3 residues: CASSQDPGVGNSPLHF. The CDR3 bases are TGCGCCAGCAGCCAAGACCCAGGGGTAGGGAATTCACCCCTCCACTTT.

This chain uses TRBV7-9 with TRBJ1-4, with D possibly being TRBD1 (5 bases). Trimming removed 3 bases from V and 4 bases from J, with 9 bases in between. The CDR3 runs to 14 residues. Germline lookup yields CDR1 SEHNR and CDR2 FQNEAQ (reference sequence). The CDR3 here is CASSLTVNNEKLFF. CDR3 DNA: TGTGCCAGCAGCTTGACAGTGAATAATGAAAAACTGTTTTTT.

The chain joins TRBV3-1 to TRBJ2-5, with D hard to call. Germline V gene lookup returns CDR1 LGHDT and CDR2 YNNKEL (reference sequence). V was pared by 2 bases and J by 5 bases, with 9 bases between. The CDR3 is made up of 13 amino acids. The CDR3 coding sequence is TGTGCCAGCAGCCAAACCCTAACGGAGACCCAGTACTTC. This codes for CASSQTLTETQYF.

The table lists this clonotype with a few counts. The rearrangement links TRBV20-1 to TRBJ1-2, with a tentative D call TRBD1 (6 bases). Germline values: CDR1 DFQATT, CDR2 SNEGSKA (reference sequence). The V and J ends lost 1 base and 3 bases respectively, with 15 bases between them. There are 15 residues in the CDR3. The CDR3: CSARGAGTTDYGYTF. CDR3 sequence (DNA): TGCAGTGCTAGAGGGGCGGGGACAACCGACTATGGCTACACCTTC.